This T cell receptor (beta chain) was observed in a study of OX40 agonist ivuxolimab in advanced cancers. Assay: immunoSEQ multiplex PCR; the TCRdb copy retains only in-frame clones and omits some. Of under 85,000 clones listed, 94% are singletons. V dropped 2 bases and J dropped 6 bases, with 11 bases sitting between them. The CDR3 spans 13 residues. CDR1 is SQVTM, CDR2 ANQGSEA, per germline. This rearrangement joins TRBV29-1 to TRBJ1-5; D uncertain. This sample comprised CD4+ or CD8+ T cells sorted from blood, obtained in a trial of the OX40 agonist ivuxolimab. The receptor comes from an adult with an advanced solid tumor such as melanoma, head and neck, liver or kidney cancer. CDR3 sequence reads: CSVEMGSGQPQHF. CDR3 nucleotide sequence: TGCAGCGTTGAAATGGGGTCGGGTCAGCCCCAGCATTTT.